This paragraph reports one T cell receptor (beta chain). The target antigen is unknown. TCRalpha and TCRbeta libraries used 5'RACE with constant-segment primers and UMIs. TCRdb redid the calling of the 5' RACE reads with MiXCR, one entry per CDR3 protein. The sample records around 370,000 distinct CDR3 sequences, around a fifth being singletons. V lost 5 bases and J 5 bases, leaving 12 bases between the germline ends. This CDR3 has 13 residues. Per germline, CDR1 MGHDK and CDR2 SYGVNS. This specimen belongs to a study of T-cell memory formation after mild COVID-19. Study-level points and caveats: The study detected some responding clones in pre-infection memory, suggesting cross-reactive memory joined.

This TCR came from an adult woman who had mild COVID-19 (a few samples of this study predate the infection). Cell type and time point are not known. The J gene is TRBJ1-1, the V gene TRBV25-1; D not certain. Sequences were obtained from PBMCs or a T cell subset sorted from them (not recorded which). Here the CDR3 reads CASSREVETEAFF. Here the CDR3 DNA reads TGTGCCAGCAGTAGGGAGGTTGAAACTGAAGCTTTCTTT.